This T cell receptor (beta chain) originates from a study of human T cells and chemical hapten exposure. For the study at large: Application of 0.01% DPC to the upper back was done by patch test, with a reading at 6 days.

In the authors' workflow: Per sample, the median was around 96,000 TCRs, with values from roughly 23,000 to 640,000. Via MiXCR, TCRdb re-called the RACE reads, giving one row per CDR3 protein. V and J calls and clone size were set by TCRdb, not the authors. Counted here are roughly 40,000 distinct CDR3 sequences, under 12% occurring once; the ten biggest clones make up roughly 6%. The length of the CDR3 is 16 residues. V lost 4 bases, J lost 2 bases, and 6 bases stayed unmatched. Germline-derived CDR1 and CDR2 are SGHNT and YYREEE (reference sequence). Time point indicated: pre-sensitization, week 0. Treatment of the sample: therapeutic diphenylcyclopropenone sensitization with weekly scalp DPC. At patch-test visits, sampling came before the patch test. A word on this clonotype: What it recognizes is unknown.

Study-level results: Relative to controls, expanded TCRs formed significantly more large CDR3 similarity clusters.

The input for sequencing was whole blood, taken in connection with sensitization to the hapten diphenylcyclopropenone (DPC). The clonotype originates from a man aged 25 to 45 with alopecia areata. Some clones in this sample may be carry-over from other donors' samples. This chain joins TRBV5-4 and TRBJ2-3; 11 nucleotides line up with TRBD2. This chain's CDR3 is CASSVRTSGYTDTQYF. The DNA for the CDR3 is TGTGCCAGCAGCGTACGGACTAGCGGGTACACAGATACGCAGTATTTT.